The 20 T cell receptor beta chains presented below share a single source sample, sequenced in a study of blood T cell repertoires in COVID-19. Clones were read by immunoSEQ multiplex PCR, and TCRdb kept only the in-frame ones, dropping some. The table has around 170,000 clones, 78% seen once; the top ten hold approximately 15%. Sequencing was done on a sample of peripheral blood. These receptors were obtained from a woman at least 80 years old with acute or convalescent COVID-19.

The chain employs TRBV14 and TRBJ2-2; 7 bases line up with TRBD1. J was trimmed by 4 bases and V by 5 bases; bases with no gene match: 7. The CDR3 has 15 amino acids. Germline loops: CDR1 SGHDN, CDR2 FVKESK. This CDR3 is CASSTDRVTTGELFF. CDR3 sequence (DNA): TGTGCCAGCAGCACAGACAGGGTGACCACCGGGGAGCTGTTTTTT.

V and J are TRBV5-1 and TRBJ1-2, with a tentative D call TRBD1 (5 bases). CDR3 size: 17 residues. The germline V gene has CDR1 SGHRS and CDR2 YFSETQ. The ends were cut back, 0 bases at V and 4 bases at J, with 19 bases in the middle. CDR3 nucleotide sequence: TGCGCCAGCAGCTTGGTACCGGGGGGTTTCGACAGCTATGGCTACACCTTC. Residues: CASSLVPGGFDSYGYTF.

The chain is built from TRBV4-1 and TRBJ1-2; D gene unclear. The CDR3 has 14 residues. V was shortened by 1 base and J by 4 bases, with 10 bases between the two germline ends. From germline, CDR1 is MGHRA and CDR2 YSYEKL. This CDR3 reads CASSQARIPYGYTF. The CDR3 region has the DNA TGCGCCAGCAGCCAAGCTAGGATTCCCTATGGCTACACCTTC.

The sample holds one count of this clone. The rearrangement uses TRBV5-1 and TRBJ2-5; 11 nucleotides match TRBD2. CDR1 and CDR2 from the germline V gene are SGHRS and YFSETQ. CDR3 size: 16 residues. With 0 bases clipped from V and 5 bases from J, the junction kept 6 bases outside the gene matches. CDR3 nucleotide sequence: TGCGCCAGCAGCTTGGCCGCACTAGCGGGGGTCGAGACCCAGTACTTC. It translates to CASSLAALAGVETQYF.

The genes are TRBV29-1 and TRBJ1-2, with unresolved D. The V gene lost 1 base and the J gene lost 5 bases, with 8 bases spanning the gap. CDR3 size: 12 residues. Germline V gives CDR1 SQVTM, CDR2 ANQGSEA. Written as DNA, the CDR3 is TGCAGCGTTGAAGTACAGTCTTATGGCTACACCTTC. This codes for CSVEVQSYGYTF.

This clone appeared a single time. The chain employs TRBV3-1 (or the pseudogene TRBV3-2) and TRBJ2-1; TRBD2 agrees at 9 bases. The length of the CDR3 is 15 residues. The ends lost 4 bases at V and 4 bases at J; junction bases unmatched: 5. Germline V CDR1 and CDR2: LGHDT, YNNKEL (reference sequence). The DNA for the CDR3 is TGTGCCAGCAGCCTGACTAGCGGAAAATACAATGAGCAGTTCTTC. It is translated as CASSLTSGKYNEQFF.

V is TRBV5-1 and J is TRBJ1-1, with 7 bases identical to TRBD1. The length of the CDR3 is 15 residues. The V gene end was trimmed by 0 bases and the J gene end by 7 bases; junction bases not matched to a gene: 9. Germline lookup yields CDR1 SGHRS and CDR2 YFSETQ. CDR3 residues: CASSLGRTGQGEAFF. The DNA for the CDR3 is TGCGCCAGCAGCTTGGGACGGACAGGACAAGGTGAAGCTTTCTTT.

The chain is built from TRBV11-2 and TRBJ2-5; D is perhaps TRBD2 (5 bases). Germline loops: CDR1 SGHAT, CDR2 FQNNGV. V gave up 4 bases and J gave up 5 bases, with 17 bases separating them. The CDR3 totals 15 residues. The CDR3 region is CASSSREGVGETQYF. The CDR3 DNA follows: TGTGCCAGCAGCTCCCGCGAGGGAGTTGGGGAGACCCAGTACTTC.

The rearrangement uses TRBV5-1 and TRBJ1-6, with D possibly matching TRBD1 (6 bases). The CDR3 is 16 amino acids. Deletions cut 2 bases from V and 0 bases from J, with 9 bases between. Per the germline V gene, CDR1 is SGHRS and CDR2 is YFSETQ. CDR3 sequence (DNA): TGCGCCAGCAGCTTAACAGGGAGCTCCTATAATTCACCCCTCCACTTT. Residues: CASSLTGSSYNSPLHF.

The V and J genes are TRBV6-5 and TRBJ1-5, with 9 nucleotides matching TRBD1. The germline V gene encodes CDR1 MNHEY and CDR2 SVGAGI. V shed 8 bases and J 4 bases; nucleotides not matched to a gene: 9. This CDR3 has 15 residues. The DNA of the CDR3 is TGTGCCAGCGCAGGGGACAGGGTCGCGAATCAGCCCCAGCATTTT. Its translation: CASAGDRVANQPQHF.

The rearrangement links TRBV5-5 to TRBJ2-5, with 8 bases that match TRBD1. Germline V CDR1 and CDR2: SGHKS, YYEKEE (reference sequence). Unmatched junction bases numbered 7, after V lost 6 bases and J lost 0 bases. This CDR3 region has 15 residues. The CDR3 loop reads CASTYRGYHQETQYF. CDR3 bases: TGTGCCAGCACCTACAGGGGGTACCACCAAGAGACCCAGTACTTC.

V and J are TRBV2 and TRBJ1-1; D is ambiguous. With 6 bases removed from V and 0 bases from J, the gap between germline ends came to 8 bases. Germline lookup yields CDR1 SNHLY and CDR2 FYNNEI. This CDR3 has 13 amino acids. The DNA of the CDR3 is TGTGCCAGCAGGCCTAACCTGAACACTGAAGCTTTCTTT. Its protein is CASRPNLNTEAFF.

The V and J genes are TRBV5-4 and TRBJ2-5; 7 bases match TRBD1. The CDR3 consists of 15 residues. Germline-derived CDR1 and CDR2 are SGHNT and YYREEE (reference sequence). V lost 4 bases, J lost 2 bases, and 8 bases stayed unmatched. The CDR3 here is CASSVGTAQQETQYF. CDR3 DNA: TGTGCCAGCAGCGTTGGGACAGCCCAACAAGAGACCCAGTACTTC. Supplemented by reference TRBV5-4 and TRBJ2-5, the full variable domain reads ETGVTQSPTHLIKTRGQQVTLRCSSQSGHNTVSWYQQALGQGPQFIFQYYREEENGRGNFPPRFSGLQFPNYSSELNVNALELDDSALYLCASSVGTAQQETQYFGPGTRLLVL.

The CDR3 spells CASSITANYGYTF. For the CDR3, the DNA is TGCGCCAGCAGCATAACAGCTAACTATGGCTACACCTTC. The gene calls are TRBV5-1 and TRBJ1-2; D unresolved. V gave up 4 bases and J gave up 0 bases, with 7 bases separating them. Germline V CDR1 and CDR2: SGHRS, YFSETQ. The CDR3 has 13 amino acids.

The rearrangement links TRBV5-1 to TRBJ1-6, with 9 nucleotides matching TRBD1. With V trimmed by 3 bases and J by 8 bases, 6 bases remained unmatched. CDR1 and CDR2 (germline): SGHRS, YFSETQ. The CDR3 loop spans 15 amino acids. This CDR3 reads CASSYSGTGYSPLHF. Written as DNA, the CDR3 is TGCGCCAGCAGCTACTCCGGGACAGGGTATTCACCCCTCCACTTT.

This clone was recorded a few times. V gene TRBV2 combines with J gene TRBJ1-5, with D maybe TRBD1 (5 bases). Deletions cut 6 bases from V and 0 bases from J, with 9 bases between. Looked up from germline, CDR1 is SNHLY and CDR2 is FYNNEI. The CDR3 totals 14 residues. CDR3 bases: TGTGCCAGCAGGGAGGGGCTTAGCAATCAGCCCCAGCATTTT. Translating it yields CASREGLSNQPQHF.

A single count supports this clone. The chain employs TRBV28 and TRBJ1-2; possibly TRBD1 for D (6 bases). The CDR3 contains 14 residues. Germline V gene sequence: CDR1 MDHEN, CDR2 SYDVKM. The V end lost 2 bases, the J end lost 4 bases, and 11 bases lay between the germline ends. Here the CDR3 reads CASSLPGHPYGYTF. CDR3 nucleotide sequence: TGTGCCAGCAGTTTACCGGGACACCCCTATGGCTACACCTTC.

The chain uses TRBV6-6 and TRBJ1-3, with TRBD1 matching 8 bases. Per the germline V gene, CDR1 is MNHNY and CDR2 is SVGAGI (reference sequence). CDR3 length: 14 amino acids. J gave up 2 bases and V 5 bases, and 2 bases lay outside the gene matches. The CDR3 here is CASSQQGAGNTIYF. The CDR3 DNA follows: TGTGCCAGCAGTCAACAGGGGGCTGGAAACACCATATATTTT.

This rearrangement joins TRBV5-4 to TRBJ2-3, with a tentative D call TRBD1 (6 bases). Germline lookup yields CDR1 SGHNT and CDR2 YYREEE (reference sequence). V was trimmed by 1 base and J by 0 bases, leaving 6 bases between them. There are 14 residues in the CDR3. CDR3 residues: CASSLRGSTDTQYF. CDR3 sequence (DNA): TGTGCCAGCAGCTTGAGGGGGAGCACAGATACGCAGTATTTT.

This clone was detected only a few times. V and J are TRBV4-1 and TRBJ2-7, with 9 nucleotides matching TRBD1. The CDR3 contains 17 residues. The germline CDR1 and CDR2 sequences are MGHRA and YSYEKL. V lost 3 bases and J lost 0; bases outside the gene matches: 9. The CDR3 protein is CASSHETGTGSSYEQYF. The CDR3 DNA follows: TGCGCCAGCAGCCATGAAACCGGGACAGGGAGCTCCTACGAGCAGTACTTC.